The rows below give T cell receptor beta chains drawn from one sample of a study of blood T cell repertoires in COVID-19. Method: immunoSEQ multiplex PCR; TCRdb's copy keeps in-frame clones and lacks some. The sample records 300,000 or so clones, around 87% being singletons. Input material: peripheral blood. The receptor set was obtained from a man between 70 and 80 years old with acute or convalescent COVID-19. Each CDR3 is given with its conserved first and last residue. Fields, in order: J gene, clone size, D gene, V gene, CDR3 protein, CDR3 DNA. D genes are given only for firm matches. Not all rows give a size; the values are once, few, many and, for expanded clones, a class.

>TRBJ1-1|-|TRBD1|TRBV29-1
CSAGGQMNTEAFF
TGCAGCGCTGGGGGACAGATGAACACTGAAGCTTTCTTT
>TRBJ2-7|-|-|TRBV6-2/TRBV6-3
CASSYTGYEQYF
TGTGCCAGCAGTTACACGGGGTACGAGCAGTACTTC
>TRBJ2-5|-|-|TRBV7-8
CASSLGPRQTQYF
TGTGCCAGCAGCTTAGGACCCAGGCAGACCCAGTACTTC
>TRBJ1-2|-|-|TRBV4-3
CASSQDLRGAYGYTF
TGCGCCAGCAGCCAAGATCTTCGGGGTGCCTATGGCTACACCTTC
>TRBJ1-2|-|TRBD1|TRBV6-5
CASSPDRERYGYTF
TGTGCCAGCAGTCCGGACAGGGAACGCTATGGCTACACCTTC
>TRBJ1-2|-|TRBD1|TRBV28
CASSPGGQGYYGYTF
TGTGCCAGCAGCCCGGGGGGACAGGGGTACTATGGCTACACCTTC
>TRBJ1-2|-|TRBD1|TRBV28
CASSSGTGGRYGYTF
TGTGCCAGCAGCTCTGGGACAGGGGGTCGTTATGGCTACACCTTC
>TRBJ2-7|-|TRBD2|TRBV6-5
CASSYSGTRGEQYF
TGTGCCAGCAGTTACTCGGGGACTAGAGGCGAGCAGTACTTC
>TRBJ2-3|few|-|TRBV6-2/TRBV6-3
CASSSGTRTDTQYF
TGTGCCAGCAGTTCCGGGACTCGCACAGATACGCAGTATTTT
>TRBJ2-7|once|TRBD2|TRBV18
CASRGDVTYEQYF
TGTGCCAGCCGGGGGGACGTAACCTACGAGCAGTACTTC
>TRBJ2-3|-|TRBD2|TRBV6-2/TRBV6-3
CASSPGLAGDTQYF
TGTGCCAGCAGTCCGGGACTAGCGGGGGATACGCAGTATTTT
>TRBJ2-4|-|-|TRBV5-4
CASSVPSPMMTENIQYF
TGTGCCAGCAGCGTACCTTCCCCCATGATGACAGAAAACATTCAGTACTTC
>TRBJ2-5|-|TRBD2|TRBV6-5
CASTRRGEETQYF
TGTGCCAGCACCCGACGGGGGGAAGAGACCCAGTACTTC
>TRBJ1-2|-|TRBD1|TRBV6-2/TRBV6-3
CASSRSGTASIGYTF
TGTGCCAGCAGTCGCTCCGGGACAGCTAGTATCGGCTACACCTTC